Given below is one T cell receptor (beta chain) in context. Its antigen is currently unknown. These data originate in a study of cytomegalovirus exposure and HLA in healthy donors. Study-wide points: A few CMV-associated chains were confirmed in vitro to be specific for CMV antigens.

The CDR3 covers 14 residues. The germline V gene encodes CDR1 SGHDT and CDR2 YYEEEE. Losses at the gene ends were 3 bases for V and 4 bases for J; bases not matched to a gene: 4. The PCR ran on 60 Vbeta and 13 Jbeta primers. This table comes from immunoSEQ multiplex PCR, and its TCRdb copy is limited to in-frame clones, with some not included. Among 150,000 to 200,000 clones listed, around 85% were seen once. The genes are TRBV5-6 and TRBJ1-5; TRBD1 matches at 7 bases. This TCR was sampled from a male donor in good health and CMV-seronegative. Source material: PBMCs. CDR3 region: CASSSPTGNQPQHF. For the CDR3, the DNA is TGTGCCAGCAGCTCACCGACAGGGAATCAGCCCCAGCATTTT.